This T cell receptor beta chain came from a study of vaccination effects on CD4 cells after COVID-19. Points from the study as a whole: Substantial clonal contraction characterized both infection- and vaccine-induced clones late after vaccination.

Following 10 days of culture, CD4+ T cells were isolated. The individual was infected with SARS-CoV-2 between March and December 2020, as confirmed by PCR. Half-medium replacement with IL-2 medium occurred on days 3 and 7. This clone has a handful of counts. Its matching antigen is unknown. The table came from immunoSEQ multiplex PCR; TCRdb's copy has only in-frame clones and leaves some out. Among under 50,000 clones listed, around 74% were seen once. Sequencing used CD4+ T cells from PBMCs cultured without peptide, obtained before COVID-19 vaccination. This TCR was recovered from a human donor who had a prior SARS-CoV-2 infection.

The CDR3 bases are TGTGCCAGCTCGGGCGTGTTCGGGGCAACTCAGCCCCAGCATTTT. As protein: CASSGVFGATQPQHF. This rearrangement joins TRBV18 to TRBJ1-5, with D possibly matching TRBD1 (5 bases). The CDR3 consists of 15 residues. Between the trimmed V and J ends, which lost 6 bases and 6 bases, there was a span of 18 bases. The germline gives CDR1 KGHSH, CDR2 LQKENI.